One and the same sample provided the 16 T cell receptor beta chains below, sequenced in a study of CD8 T cells in Susac syndrome. Random-hexamer reverse transcription was applied to roughly 0.5 to 1 ug RNA. MiXCR, applied by TCRdb to the immunoSEQ multiplex PCR reads, yields one record per CDR3 protein. Of about 200,000 distinct CDR3 sequences listed, roughly 96% are singletons. The specimen was CD4+ T cells from PBMCs. The origin of the receptors is a human donor with multiple sclerosis.

The chain recombines TRBV12-3 or TRBV12-4 with TRBJ1-2; no definite D call. The CDR3 sequence is 13 residues long. V lost 3 bases and J 8 bases, leaving 13 bases between the germline ends. CDR3 amino acids: CASSLPRLGGYTF. In nucleotides, the CDR3 is TGTGCCAGCAGTTTGCCGCGCTTAGGGGGCTACACCTTC.

CDR3: CASSAAGETGELFF. The CDR3 DNA reads TGTGCCAGCAGCGCAGCGGGGGAGACCGGGGAGCTGTTTTTT. The gene calls are TRBV9 and TRBJ2-2, with 8 bases identical to TRBD2. The CDR3 sequence is 14 residues long. In germline, CDR1 is SGDLS, CDR2 YYNGEE. J gave up 5 bases and V 3 bases, and 3 bases lay outside the gene matches.

The chain couples TRBV20-1 to TRBJ2-5; possibly TRBD1 for D (6 bases). Trimming shortened V by 5 bases and J by 2 bases, and 9 bases separated the two germline ends. Germline lookup yields CDR1 DFQATT and CDR2 SNEGSKA (reference sequence). This CDR3 has 12 amino acids. The CDR3 sequence: CSASGAQETQYF. Here the CDR3 DNA reads TGCAGTGCTTCAGGGGCACAAGAGACCCAGTACTTC.

V and J are TRBV20-1 and TRBJ1-1; no definite D call. Germline lookup yields CDR1 DFQATT and CDR2 SNEGSKA (reference sequence). Trimming stripped 3 bases from V and 1 base from J, with 18 bases between. The CDR3 length is 16 residues. The CDR3 DNA is TGCAGTGCTAGCCTCCCAAACGCTGTGAAGAACACTGAAGCTTTCTTT. Its translation is CSASLPNAVKNTEAFF.

The rearrangement uses TRBV30 and TRBJ1-3; D is perhaps TRBD1 (6 bases). The CDR3 has 13 amino acids. CDR1 and CDR2 (germline): GTSNPN, SVGIG (reference sequence). The V and J ends lost 6 bases and 0 bases respectively, with 9 bases between them. DNA of the CDR3: TGTGCCTGCGGACAGTTCTCTGGAAACACCATATATTTT. Amino acid sequence: CACGQFSGNTIYF.

This chain uses TRBV24-1 with TRBJ2-3, with 7 nucleotides matching TRBD1. This CDR3 region has 15 residues. V lost 5 bases, J lost 2 bases, and 6 bases stayed unmatched. Per the germline V gene, CDR1 is KGHDR and CDR2 is SFDVKD. Here the CDR3 DNA reads TGTGCCACCAGTGGGGACAGATGGGACACAGATACGCAGTATTTT. This translates into CATSGDRWDTDTQYF.

This clonotype turned up a few times. The chain joins TRBV5-4 to TRBJ1-1; 8 nucleotides line up with TRBD1. The CDR3 consists of 12 residues. With 2 bases clipped from V and 11 bases from J, the junction kept 5 bases outside the gene matches. Germline V lookup: CDR1 SGHNT, CDR2 YYREEE (reference sequence). As DNA, the CDR3 is TGTGCCAGCAGCTTTGACAGGGGAGCTGCTTTCTTT. As protein: CASSFDRGAAFF. Full variable domain (remainder filled in from reference TRBV5-4 and TRBJ1-1): ETGVTQSPTHLIKTRGQQVTLRCSSQSGHNTVSWYQQALGQGPQFIFQYYREEENGRGNFPPRFSGLQFPNYSSELNVNALELDDSALYLCASSFDRGAAFFGQGTRLTVV.

This chain uses TRBV9 with TRBJ1-2, with TRBD1 matching 11 bases. Looked up from germline, CDR1 is SGDLS and CDR2 is YYNGEE. With V trimmed by 3 bases and J by 7 bases, 14 bases remained unmatched. The CDR3 is 17 residues long. The CDR3 sequence: CASSDPDRGPPSGGYTF. The DNA for the CDR3 is TGTGCCAGCAGCGATCCGGACAGGGGGCCCCCGTCTGGTGGCTACACCTTC. The variable domain in full, with the rest retrieved from reference TRBV9 and TRBJ1-2, is DSGVTQTPKHLITATGQRVTLRCSPRSGDLSVYWYQQSLDQGLQFLIQYYNGEERAKGNILERFSAQQFPDLHSELNLSSLELGDSALYFCASSDPDRGPPSGGYTFGSGTRLTVV.

The chain is built from TRBV20-1 and TRBJ2-3; 14 nucleotides align to TRBD2. Germline lookup yields CDR1 DFQATT and CDR2 SNEGSKA (reference sequence). With V trimmed by 5 bases and J by 6 bases, 10 bases remained unmatched. The CDR3 extends over 16 amino acids. The CDR3 reads CSASPTSGRASDTQYF. The DNA for the CDR3 is TGCAGTGCTTCACCGACTAGCGGGAGGGCCTCGGATACGCAGTATTTT.

This chain links TRBV7-9 with TRBJ2-1, with TRBD2 matching over 10 bases. The junction had 1 base not matched to a gene; V was cut back by 5 bases and J by 9 bases. From germline, CDR1 is SEHNR and CDR2 FQNEAQ (reference sequence). The CDR3 has 12 amino acids. This CDR3 reads CASSRLAGEQFF. CDR3 bases: TGTGCCAGCAGCCGACTAGCGGGTGAGCAGTTCTTC.

The gene calls are TRBV20-1 and TRBJ2-5, with D possibly matching TRBD2 (6 bases). The CDR3 totals 12 residues. The V gene lost 6 bases and the J gene lost 4 bases, with 12 bases spanning the gap. Germline loops: CDR1 DFQATT, CDR2 SNEGSKA (reference sequence). CDR3 coding DNA: TGCAGTGCGCCGGGACTTCGAGAGACCCAGTACTTC. Protein: CSAPGLRETQYF.

The chain employs TRBV18 and TRBJ1-1; TRBD1 is a possible D gene (6 bases). Germline CDR1 and CDR2: KGHSH and LQKENI. The CDR3 is 12 amino acids. The V end lost 2 bases, the J end lost 7 bases, and 8 bases lay between the germline ends. The CDR3 sequence is CASSPGQYEAFF. CDR3 coding DNA: TGTGCCAGCTCACCAGGACAGTATGAAGCTTTCTTT.

This clonotype has just one count. The chain recombines TRBV9 with TRBJ2-7; 8 nucleotides match TRBD2. The junction had 10 bases not matched to a gene; V was cut back by 4 bases and J by 4 bases. In germline, CDR1 is SGDLS, CDR2 YYNGEE. The CDR3 sequence is 15 residues long. The CDR3 DNA reads TGTGCCAGCAGCCCCACGGCGGGAGGTCGATACGAGCAGTACTTC. This codes for CASSPTAGGRYEQYF.

This chain uses TRBV29-1 with TRBJ2-3; D is uncertain. CDR3 length equals 10 residues. V was pared by 6 bases and J by 6 bases, with 7 bases between. Germline assignment: CDR1 SQVTM and CDR2 ANQGSEA. CDR3 bases: TGCAGCGTCATGAGGGATACGCAGTATTTT. Amino acids: CSVMRDTQYF.

This clonotype was seen just once. The genes are TRBV4-1 and TRBJ2-2; 9 bases map to TRBD2. After removal of 1 base from V and 7 bases from J, the junction contained 10 bases not matched to a gene. The CDR3 is 17 amino acids. Germline V CDR1 and CDR2: MGHRA, YSYEKL. CDR3: CASSQGAGLARGGELFF. CDR3 in DNA: TGCGCCAGCAGCCAAGGGGCCGGACTAGCGCGGGGCGGGGAGCTGTTTTTT.

The chain uses TRBV28 and TRBJ2-3, with 11 bases identical to TRBD1. The J segment lost 8 bases and the V segment lost 5 bases, leaving 9 bases of the junction unmatched. Germline values: CDR1 MDHEN, CDR2 SYDVKM. The CDR3 totals 15 residues. CDR3 sequence (DNA): TGTGCCAGCAGTCGGGCCGGGACAGGGGGTGGTACGCAGTATTTT. It translates to CASSRAGTGGGTQYF.